A single sample gave rise to the 2 T cell receptor beta chains below, sequenced in a study of response to subunit inactivated influenza vaccine. MiXCR was run by TCRdb on the RT-PCR reads, yielding one entry per CDR3 protein. The sample records approximately 700,000 distinct CDR3 sequences, approximately 15% being singletons. This specimen was PBMCs from blood, taken less than 15 days before vaccination. Receptors originate from a man in his forties or fifties who received an inactivated influenza vaccine.

This clonotype occurred a few times. The chain carries TRBV20-1 and TRBJ1-3; no clear D. There are 14 residues in the CDR3. Trimming pared 3 bases from V and 0 bases from J, leaving 9 bases between. Germline V lookup: CDR1 DFQATT, CDR2 SNEGSKA (reference sequence). The CDR3: CSASGLSSGNTIYF. The CDR3 DNA follows: TGCAGTGCTAGTGGGCTAAGCTCTGGAAACACCATATATTTT.

This clonotype was detected only a few times. The chain's CDR3 is CATSRGPTYEQYF. The CDR3 nucleotides are TGTGCCACCAGCAGAGGCCCTACCTACGAGCAGTACTTC. This sequence joins TRBV15 and TRBJ2-7; D is unresolved. V gave up 1 base and J gave up 2 bases, with 6 bases separating them. CDR1 and CDR2 from the germline V gene are LNHNV and YYDKDF (reference sequence). This CDR3 has 13 amino acids.